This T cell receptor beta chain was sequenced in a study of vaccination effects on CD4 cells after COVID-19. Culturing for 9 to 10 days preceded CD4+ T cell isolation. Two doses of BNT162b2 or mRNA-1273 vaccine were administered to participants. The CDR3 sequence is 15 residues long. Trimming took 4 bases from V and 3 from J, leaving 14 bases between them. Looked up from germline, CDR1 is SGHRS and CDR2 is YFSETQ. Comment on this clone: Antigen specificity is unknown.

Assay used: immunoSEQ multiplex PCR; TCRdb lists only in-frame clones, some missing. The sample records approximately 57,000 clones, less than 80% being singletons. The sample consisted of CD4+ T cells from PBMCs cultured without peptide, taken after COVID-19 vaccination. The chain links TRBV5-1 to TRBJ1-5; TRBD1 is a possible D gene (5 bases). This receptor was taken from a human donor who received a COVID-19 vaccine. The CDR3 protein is CASSLTPGLNQPQHF. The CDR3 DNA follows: TGCGCCAGCAGCCTAACCCCAGGGCTCAATCAGCCCCAGCATTTT.